The entry below gives a single T cell receptor (beta chain) sequence along with its context. This record belongs to a study of blood T cell repertoires in COVID-19. Study as a whole: Material from acute and convalescent COVID-19 was sourced from the United States, Italy and Spain. Nucleic acid was either cDNA or gDNA, and it came from T cells, B-cell-depleted T cells, or PBMCs.

Methods used by the authors: For nucleated cells, counts were estimated from reference gene primer amplification. Data came from immunoSEQ multiplex PCR; TCRdb stores just in-frame clones and leaves some out. D and trimming were read from the DNA, whereas the V and J calls and clone size are those reported in that table. This table has roughly 68,000 clones, about nine tenths appearing once. The origin of this receptor is a woman at least 80 years old with active COVID-19. The specimen sequenced was peripheral blood.

DNA of the CDR3: TGTGCCAGCAGTTACCCCGCGACTAGCGGCCAAGAGACCCAGTACTTC. Translation: CASSYPATSGQETQYF. The gene calls are TRBV6-2 or TRBV6-3 and TRBJ2-5; 9 bases are shared with TRBD2. V lost 2 bases, J lost 1 base, and 5 bases stayed unmatched. The CDR3 loop spans 16 amino acids. Germline V lookup: CDR1 MNHEY, CDR2 SVGEGT.